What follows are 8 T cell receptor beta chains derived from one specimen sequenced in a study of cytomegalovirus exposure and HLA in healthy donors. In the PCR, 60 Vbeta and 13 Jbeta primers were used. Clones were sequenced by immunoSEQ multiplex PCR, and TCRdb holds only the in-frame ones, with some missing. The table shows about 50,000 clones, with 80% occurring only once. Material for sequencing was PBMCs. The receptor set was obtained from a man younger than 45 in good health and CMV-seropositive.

The DNA of the CDR3 is TGCAGCGTGGGGGCCAGCGTGCATACGCAGTATTTT. It yields the protein CSVGASVHTQYF. The chain employs TRBV29-1 and TRBJ2-3; possibly TRBD1 for D (6 bases). Germline lookup yields CDR1 SQVTM and CDR2 ANQGSEA. The CDR3 is made up of 12 amino acids. V was cut by 6 bases and J by 7 bases, with 14 bases left in between.

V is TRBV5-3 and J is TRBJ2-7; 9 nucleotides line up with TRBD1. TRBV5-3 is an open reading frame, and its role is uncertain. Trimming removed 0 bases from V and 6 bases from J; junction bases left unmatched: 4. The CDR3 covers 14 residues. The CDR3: CARSLVQGACEQYF. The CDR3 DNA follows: TGTGCCAGAAGCTTGGTACAGGGGGCCTGCGAGCAGTACTTC.

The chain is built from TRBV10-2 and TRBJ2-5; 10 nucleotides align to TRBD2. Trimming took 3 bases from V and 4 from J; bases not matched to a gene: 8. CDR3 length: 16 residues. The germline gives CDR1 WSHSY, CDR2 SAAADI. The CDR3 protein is CASSDQSGGAAETQYF. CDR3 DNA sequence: TGCGCCAGCAGTGACCAAAGCGGGGGGGCCGCAGAGACCCAGTACTTC.

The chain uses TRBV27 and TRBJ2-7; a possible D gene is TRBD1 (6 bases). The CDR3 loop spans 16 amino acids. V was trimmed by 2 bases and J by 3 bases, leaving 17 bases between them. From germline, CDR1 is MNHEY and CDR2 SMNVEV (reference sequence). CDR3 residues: CASSLGDRNPFYEQYF. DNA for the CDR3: TGTGCCAGCAGTTTAGGCGACAGGAACCCTTTCTACGAGCAGTACTTC.

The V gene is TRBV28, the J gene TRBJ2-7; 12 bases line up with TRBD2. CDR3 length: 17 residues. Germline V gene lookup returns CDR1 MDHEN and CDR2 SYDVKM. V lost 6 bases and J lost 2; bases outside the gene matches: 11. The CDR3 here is CASSLTSGGRFTYEQYF. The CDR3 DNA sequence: TGTGCCAGCAGCTTGACTAGCGGGGGTAGATTTACCTACGAGCAGTACTTC.

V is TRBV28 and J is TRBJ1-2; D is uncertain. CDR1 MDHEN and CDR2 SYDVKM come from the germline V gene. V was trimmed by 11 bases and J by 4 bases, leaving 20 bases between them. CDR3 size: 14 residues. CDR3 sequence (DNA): TGTGCCTTGCAGCCCCTAAAAGAGGTCTATGGCTACACCTTC. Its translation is CALQPLKEVYGYTF.

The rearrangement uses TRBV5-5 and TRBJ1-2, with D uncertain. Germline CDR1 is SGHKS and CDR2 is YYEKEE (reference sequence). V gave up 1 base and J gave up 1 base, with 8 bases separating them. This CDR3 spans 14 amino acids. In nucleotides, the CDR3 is TGTGCCAGCAGCTTGAGTTTGAGTAACTATGGCTACACCTTC. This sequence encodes CASSLSLSNYGYTF.

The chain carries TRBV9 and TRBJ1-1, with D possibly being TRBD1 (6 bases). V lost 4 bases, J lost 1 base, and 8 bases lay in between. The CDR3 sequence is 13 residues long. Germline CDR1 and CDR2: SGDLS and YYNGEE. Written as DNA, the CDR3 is TGTGCCAGCAGCTCACAGGGGAACACTGAAGCTTTCTTT. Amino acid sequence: CASSSQGNTEAFF. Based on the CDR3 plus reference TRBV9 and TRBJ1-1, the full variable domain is DSGVTQTPKHLITATGQRVTLRCSPRSGDLSVYWYQQSLDQGLQFLIQYYNGEERAKGNILERFSAQQFPDLHSELNLSSLELGDSALYFCASSSQGNTEAFFGQGTRLTVV.